One T cell receptor beta chain is described in this entry. Antigen unknown. Stated time point: cycle 4 day 1 (C4D1), after five to seven weeks of nivolumab. Autologous stem cell transplantation was followed by relapse in every patient, and brentuximab vedotin exposure varied. Method: immunoSEQ multiplex PCR; TCRdb's copy keeps in-frame clones and lacks some. The sample contains around 35,000 clones, roughly 76% of which appear only once. This sample was taken from a study of PD-1 blockade in classical Hodgkin lymphoma. Study-level points and caveats: CD4+ TCR diversity rose significantly by C4D1, and CD8+ TCR diversity did not.

The CDR3 has 16 amino acids. The sequence was obtained from a human donor with classical Hodgkin lymphoma. V usage is TRBV7-5 and J usage is TRBJ1-5. TRBV7-5 is a known pseudogene. This specimen consisted of peripheral blood mononuclear cells (PBMCs), obtained before the fourth cycle of nivolumab. CDR3 loop: CARSLLQTGLNQPQHF. The CDR3 coding sequence is TGTGCCAGAAGCTTACTTCAAACCGGGCTCAATCAGCCCCAGCATTTT.